These 24 T cell receptor beta chains originate from one sample sequenced in a study of T cell responses to AZD1222 COVID-19 vaccine. The protocol was immunoSEQ multiplex PCR, while the TCRdb copy is restricted to in-frame clones and leaves out a portion. This table has around 120,000 clones, just over 85% appearing once. Sequenced here: peripheral blood, sampled on day 0 of AZD1222 vaccination. These receptors were obtained from an adult in good health.

This clone came up a few times. V gene TRBV4-3 combines with J gene TRBJ1-1; D is uncertain. The germline V gene encodes CDR1 LGHNA and CDR2 YSLEER. Trimming removed 0 bases from V and 0 bases from J, with 5 bases in between. The CDR3 spans 14 residues. CDR3 coding DNA: TGCGCCAGCAGCCAAGACCCAGTGAACACTGAAGCTTTCTTT. Translated, it gives CASSQDPVNTEAFF.

Notes on this clone: Its ends do not fully match the called genes, so a read error is possible. The rearrangement uses TRBV5-1 and TRBJ1-1; 7 bases are shared with TRBD1. This CDR3 contains 15 residues. Germline V CDR1 and CDR2: SGHRS, YFSETQ. CDR3 DNA sequence: TGCGCCAGCAGACGCCGGGACAGTGGGAACACTGAAGTTTTCTTT. Translation gives CASRRRDSGNTEVFF.

This clone was observed a few times. The chain employs TRBV19 and TRBJ1-1; D perhaps matches TRBD1 (5 bases). This CDR3 contains 14 residues. Germline V gene data show CDR1 as LNHDA and CDR2 as SQIVND (reference sequence). The V gene lost 6 bases and the J gene lost 0 bases, with 11 bases spanning the gap. CDR3 DNA: TGTGCCAGTAGGCCCCAGGGAGTGAACACTGAAGCTTTCTTT. Translated: CASRPQGVNTEAFF.

In regard to this clone: This CDR3 is also generated by other DNA sequences in the sample. The gene calls are TRBV11-2 and TRBJ2-3; D is unclear. Germline V gene sequence: CDR1 SGHAT, CDR2 FQNNGV. Deletions cut 3 bases from V and 1 base from J, with 5 bases between. The CDR3 covers 13 residues. The CDR3 loop is CASSFLGTDTQYF. The CDR3 DNA follows: TGTGCCAGCAGCTTTCTGGGCACAGATACGCAGTATTTT.

The chain couples TRBV7-3 to TRBJ2-7; no clear D gene. V was clipped by 3 bases and J by 0 bases, with 6 bases between them. Germline V lookup: CDR1 SGHTA, CDR2 FQGTGA. The CDR3 extends over 13 amino acids. The CDR3 here is CASSLSFSYEQYF. The CDR3 DNA reads TGTGCCAGCAGCTTGAGCTTCTCCTACGAGCAGTACTTC. The entire variable domain, with the rest obtained from reference TRBV7-3 and TRBJ2-7, is as follows: GAGVSQTPSNKVTEKGKYVELRCDPISGHTALYWYRQSLGQGPEFLIYFQGTGAADDSGLPNDRFFAVRPEGSVSTLKIQRTERGDSAVYLCASSLSFSYEQYFGPGTRLTVT.

This chain connects TRBV23-1 to TRBJ2-7; D remains unclear. TRBV23-1 is an open reading frame whose function is uncertain. The CDR3 loop spans 13 amino acids. V was pared by 9 bases and J by 0 bases, with 12 bases between. The chain's CDR3 is CARALDCSYEQYF. The CDR3 bases are TGCGCCAGGGCCCTCGACTGCTCCTACGAGCAGTACTTC.

The sample holds one count of this clone. The chain combines TRBV25-1 with TRBJ1-5; 8 nucleotides line up with TRBD1. CDR1 is MGHDK and CDR2 is SYGVNS in the germline V gene. V gave up 7 bases and J gave up 0 bases; unmatched junction bases: 2. The CDR3 is 14 residues long. This CDR3 is CASNTGGSNQPQHF. Written as DNA, the CDR3 is TGTGCCAGCAATACAGGGGGTAGCAATCAGCCCCAGCATTTT.

The chain links TRBV7-2 to TRBJ2-2; 8 nucleotides align to TRBD2. The CDR3 has 15 residues. CDR1 and CDR2 from the germline V gene are SGHTA and FQGNSA. Trimming took 5 bases from V and 7 from J; bases not matched to a gene: 9. CDR3 in DNA: TGTGCCAGCAGCAGCACCGGGGGGGGCGACGGGGAGCTGTTTTTT. Translation gives CASSSTGGGDGELFF. Supplemented by reference TRBV7-2 and TRBJ2-2, the full variable domain reads GAGVSQSPSNKVTEKGKDVELRCDPISGHTALYWYRQSLGQGLEFLIYFQGNSAPDKSGLPSDRFSAERTGGSVSTLTIQRTQQEDSAVYLCASSSTGGGDGELFFGEGSRLTVL.

This chain uses TRBV7-2 with TRBJ2-5; the D gene is possibly TRBD1 (7 bases). CDR1 and CDR2 (germline): SGHTA, FQGNSA. The CDR3 runs 14 residues. The V and J ends lost 5 bases and 5 bases respectively, with 15 bases between them. This CDR3 is CASSASGGRETQYF. For the CDR3, the DNA is TGTGCCAGCAGCGCCTCAGGGGGGCGGGAGACCCAGTACTTC. Complete variable domain (other parts from reference TRBV7-2 and TRBJ2-5): GAGVSQSPSNKVTEKGKDVELRCDPISGHTALYWYRQSLGQGLEFLIYFQGNSAPDKSGLPSDRFSAERTGGSVSTLTIQRTQQEDSAVYLCASSASGGRETQYFGPGTRLLVL.

This chain joins TRBV30 and TRBJ1-1, with D possibly being TRBD1 (6 bases). Trimming took off 6 bases at V and 8 bases at J, with 13 bases between the two ends. Germline V CDR1 and CDR2: GTSNPN, SVGIG (reference sequence). The CDR3 runs 11 residues. The CDR3 nucleotides read TGTGCCTGCGGATCCGGGACAGAAGCTTTCTTT. Protein product: CACGSGTEAFF.

This clone appeared once. V is TRBV6-5 and J is TRBJ2-7; TRBD1 might be the D (5 bases). V was clipped by 8 bases and J by 0 bases, with 14 bases between them. The CDR3 sequence is 14 residues long. Germline V gene data show CDR1 as MNHEY and CDR2 as SVGAGI. The CDR3 sequence is CASGTDRRSYEQYF. Written as DNA, the CDR3 is TGTGCCAGCGGAACTGACAGACGCTCCTACGAGCAGTACTTC.

The chain has TRBV29-1 and TRBJ1-6; the D is unclear. Trimming removed 4 bases from V and 3 bases from J, with 10 bases in between. The CDR3 length is 14 residues. From germline, CDR1 is SQVTM and CDR2 ANQGSEA. DNA for the CDR3: TGCAGCGTTGGAGAGGGAAACTATAATTCACCCCTCCACTTT. Its translation: CSVGEGNYNSPLHF.

This clone was recorded only once. The chain recombines TRBV5-1 with TRBJ2-5; 12 positions agree with TRBD2. CDR3 length equals 16 residues. CDR1 is SGHRS and CDR2 is YFSETQ in the germline V gene. After removal of 2 bases from V and 1 base from J, the junction contained 3 bases not matched to a gene. This chain's CDR3 is CASSFGTSGFQETQYF. The CDR3 coding sequence is TGCGCCAGCAGCTTTGGGACTAGCGGGTTCCAAGAGACCCAGTACTTC.

This chain joins TRBV4-1 and TRBJ1-1, with D unresolved. Germline lookup yields CDR1 MGHRA and CDR2 YSYEKL. The germline V and J ends were trimmed by 0 bases and 1 base, with 9 bases remaining between them. CDR3 length: 15 amino acids. CDR3: CASSQEGRQNTEAFF. CDR3 in DNA: TGCGCCAGCAGCCAAGAAGGCAGACAGAACACTGAAGCTTTCTTT.

The chain carries TRBV28 and TRBJ1-3; TRBD1 agrees at 8 bases. Unmatched junction bases numbered 7, after V lost 6 bases and J lost 0 bases. CDR1 and CDR2 (germline): MDHEN, SYDVKM. This CDR3 is built from 16 residues. The CDR3 reads CASRRGQAFSGNTIYF. In DNA form, the CDR3 reads TGTGCCAGCAGGCGGGGACAGGCTTTCTCTGGAAACACCATATATTTT.

The chain employs TRBV11-1 and TRBJ2-7, with a weak D call TRBD2 (5 bases). The CDR3 has 15 amino acids. CDR1 SGHAT and CDR2 FQDESV come from the germline V gene (reference sequence). V lost 0 bases and J lost 3, with 12 bases in between. Here the CDR3 DNA reads TGTGCCAGCAGCTTAGCCGGAGGAAGCTTCTACGAGCAGTACTTC. Translation gives CASSLAGGSFYEQYF.

The chain uses TRBV18 and TRBJ1-2; weak D call: TRBD1 (5 bases). CDR3 length: 13 residues. In germline, CDR1 is KGHSH, CDR2 LQKENI. Trimming pared 6 bases from V and 3 bases from J, leaving 11 bases between. CDR3 sequence reads: CASSPDTDYGYTF. For the CDR3, the DNA is TGTGCCAGCTCCCCGGACACCGACTATGGCTACACCTTC.

There are a few counts of this clone. CDR3 in amino acids: CASSLRGLGTDTQYF. The CDR3 nucleotides read TGTGCCAGCAGTTTAAGGGGGCTGGGTACAGATACGCAGTATTTT. This chain connects TRBV27 to TRBJ2-3, with 7 nucleotides matching TRBD1. This CDR3 is 15 amino acids long. CDR1 MNHEY and CDR2 SMNVEV come from the germline V gene (reference sequence). The trim removed 2 bases at V and 3 bases at J, leaving 5 bases unmatched.

The V gene is TRBV7-2, the J gene TRBJ2-1; D not resolved. The germline V gene has CDR1 SGHTA and CDR2 FQGNSA. CDR3 length equals 14 residues. Trimming took 3 bases from V and 5 from J, leaving 11 bases between them. The CDR3 loop is CASSLGLGHNEQFF. The CDR3 region has the DNA TGTGCCAGCAGCTTGGGTCTGGGCCACAATGAGCAGTTCTTC.

The gene calls are TRBV28 and TRBJ1-2; a weak D match, TRBD1 (5 bases). Germline lookup yields CDR1 MDHEN and CDR2 SYDVKM. This CDR3 is 14 amino acids long. Trimming left V 6 bases short and J 4 bases short, with 15 bases between. The CDR3 DNA reads as TGTGCCAGCAGCGTTACCAGGGCGCCCTATGGCTACACCTTC. As protein: CASSVTRAPYGYTF.

The genes are TRBV7-3 and TRBJ2-1, with 11 positions matching TRBD1. The V gene's germline CDR1 is SGHTA and CDR2 FQGTGA. The CDR3 has 15 residues. V was clipped by 4 bases and J by 8 bases; unmatched bases: 7. CDR3 sequence reads: CASSSAGQGVDEQFF. Written as DNA, the CDR3 is TGTGCCAGCAGCTCGGCGGGACAGGGGGTTGATGAGCAGTTCTTC.

The V and J genes are TRBV5-4 and TRBJ2-1, with 7 bases matching TRBD2. V shed 2 bases, J shed 3 bases, and the junction held 5 bases outside the gene matches. Germline CDR1 is SGHNT and CDR2 is YYREEE (reference sequence). The CDR3 contains 15 residues. For the CDR3, the DNA is TGTGCCAGCAGCTTAAGCGGGGCAATCTACAATGAGCAGTTCTTC. Translation gives CASSLSGAIYNEQFF.

This CDR3 reads CASSLRGLLTDTQYF. The CDR3 nucleotides read TGTGCCAGCAGCCTCCGGGGTCTACTCACAGATACGCAGTATTTT. This rearrangement joins TRBV27 to TRBJ2-3; the D gene is possibly TRBD2 (5 bases). V lost 6 bases and J 2 bases, leaving 15 bases between the germline ends. Germline CDR1 MNHEY, CDR2 SMNVEV (reference sequence). There are 15 residues in the CDR3.

This chain uses TRBV7-2 with TRBJ1-5, with D maybe TRBD1 (5 bases). The V gene lost 5 bases and the J gene lost 9 bases, with 17 bases spanning the gap. The length of the CDR3 is 14 residues. The germline gives CDR1 SGHTA, CDR2 FQGNSA. In DNA, the CDR3 is TGTGCCAGCAGCCATGATAAAGGGGTCAGGCCCCAGCATTTT. Its protein is CASSHDKGVRPQHF. Based on the CDR3 plus reference TRBV7-2 and TRBJ1-5, the full variable domain is GAGVSQSPSNKVTEKGKDVELRCDPISGHTALYWYRQSLGQGLEFLIYFQGNSAPDKSGLPSDRFSAERTGGSVSTLTIQRTQQEDSAVYLCASSHDKGVRPQHFGDGTRLSIL.